The 31 T cell receptor beta chains reported below all come from one sample, sequenced in a study of OX40 agonist ivuxolimab in advanced cancers. This table comes from immunoSEQ multiplex PCR, and its TCRdb copy is limited to in-frame clones, with some not included. The data show about 46,000 clones, with approximately 89% seen just once and about 10% held by the top ten. This specimen consisted of CD4+ or CD8+ T cells sorted from blood, obtained in a trial of the OX40 agonist ivuxolimab. The receptors come from an adult with an advanced solid tumor such as melanoma, head and neck, liver or kidney cancer.

The rearrangement joins TRBV29-1 to TRBJ2-5; 7 nucleotides line up with TRBD1. The CDR3 runs to 14 residues. V trimming: 3 bases; J trimming: 5 bases; junction bases outside the gene matches: 9. CDR1 and CDR2 (germline): SQVTM, ANQGSEA. The DNA for the CDR3 is TGCAGCGTTGAGAGACAGGGACGTTGGGAGACCCAGTACTTC. The encoded protein is CSVERQGRWETQYF.

This clone occurred a few times. This sequence joins TRBV15 and TRBJ2-1, with TRBD2 as a possible D gene (5 bases). The CDR3 spans 12 residues. Trimming stripped 5 bases from V and 13 bases from J, with 15 bases between. The germline gives CDR1 LNHNV, CDR2 YYDKDF (reference sequence). Here the CDR3 reads CATSLHGDTQFF. As DNA, the CDR3 is TGTGCCACCAGCCTTCACGGGGATACACAGTTCTTC.

The chain combines TRBV7-2 with TRBJ2-5; D assignment may be TRBD1 or TRBD2 (6 bases each). The germline CDR1 and CDR2 sequences are SGHTA and FQGNSA. The CDR3 runs to 16 residues. Trimming left V 1 base short and J 1 base short, with 13 bases between. The CDR3 bases are TGTGCCAGCAGCTTAGGGGAGTGGGGGGCCCAAGAGACCCAGTACTTC. Its translation: CASSLGEWGAQETQYF. The complete variable domain, with remaining parts taken from reference TRBV7-2 and TRBJ2-5, reads GAGVSQSPSNKVTEKGKDVELRCDPISGHTALYWYRQSLGQGLEFLIYFQGNSAPDKSGLPSDRFSAERTGGSVSTLTIQRTQQEDSAVYLCASSLGEWGAQETQYFGPGTRLLVL.

The table lists this clone with a few counts. This chain uses TRBV6-6 with TRBJ2-7; D is unresolved. Germline CDR1 reads MNHNY; CDR2 reads SVGAGI (reference sequence). The CDR3 is 11 amino acids. Trimming took 0 bases from V and 6 from J, leaving 3 bases between them. The CDR3 DNA sequence: TGTGCCAGCAGTTACTCGACCGAGCAGTACTTC. Protein sequence: CASSYSTEQYF.

This clone was counted at least ten times. The genes are TRBV28 and TRBJ2-7; D is uncertain. CDR3 size: 12 residues. The V end lost 3 bases, the J end lost 3 bases, and 6 bases lay between the germline ends. The germline V gene has CDR1 MDHEN and CDR2 SYDVKM. The CDR3 sequence is CASSLDHYEQYF. In DNA, the CDR3 is TGTGCCAGCAGTTTGGACCACTACGAGCAGTACTTC.

V is TRBV29-1 and J is TRBJ2-7, with D possibly called TRBD1 or TRBD2 (5 bases each). Trimming cost V 8 bases and J 7 bases, with 21 bases left between them. The CDR3 loop spans 13 amino acids. From germline, CDR1 is SQVTM and CDR2 ANQGSEA. The CDR3 nucleotides read TGCAGCTACCGCTCCGGGACCCCATGGGAGCAGTACTTC. Translating it yields CSYRSGTPWEQYF.

This clone was recorded once. This chain joins TRBV27 and TRBJ2-6; maybe TRBD1 (5 bases). The CDR3 is 10 amino acids. V was pared by 6 bases and J by 11 bases, with 5 bases between. Germline-derived CDR1 and CDR2 are MNHEY and SMNVEV (reference sequence). CDR3 region: CASRGHVLTF. As DNA, the CDR3 is TGTGCCAGCAGGGGGCACGTCCTGACTTTC.

The gene calls are TRBV6-1 and TRBJ1-1; tentatively, D is TRBD1 (6 bases). CDR1 and CDR2 from the germline V gene are MNHNS and SASEGT. CDR3 size: 12 residues. Trimming took off 8 bases at V and 6 bases at J, with 13 bases between the two ends. CDR3: CASGDILAEAFF. CDR3 DNA sequence: TGTGCCAGCGGGGACATTCTCGCTGAAGCTTTCTTT.

J is TRBJ2-3 and V is TRBV30, with no clear D. The V end was cut by 3 bases, the J end by 4 bases, with 14 bases between. Germline V gene lookup returns CDR1 GTSNPN and CDR2 SVGIG (reference sequence). The CDR3 length is 14 residues. CDR3: CAWRTQVGADTQYF. The CDR3 DNA follows: TGTGCCTGGAGGACCCAGGTTGGGGCAGATACGCAGTATTTT.

This clone was counted a single time. The chain has TRBV15 and TRBJ2-3; 11 positions match TRBD2. Germline CDR1 is LNHNV and CDR2 is YYDKDF (reference sequence). The CDR3 covers 15 residues. V gave up 3 bases and J gave up 4 bases; unmatched junction bases: 3. The CDR3 sequence is CATSSLAGGSDTQYF. CDR3 DNA sequence: TGTGCCACCAGCAGTTTAGCGGGAGGGTCAGATACGCAGTATTTT.

This chain uses TRBV29-1 with TRBJ1-2; a possible D gene is TRBD1 (5 bases). Per the germline V gene, CDR1 is SQVTM and CDR2 is ANQGSEA. Trimming removed 8 bases at V and 5 bases at J, with 21 bases between. This CDR3 is 14 amino acids long. The CDR3 protein is CSITQGSLGYGYTF. The CDR3 DNA reads as TGCAGCATTACCCAGGGTTCACTGGGGTATGGCTACACCTTC. Looking up the rest from reference TRBV29-1 and TRBJ1-2 gives the full variable domain: SAVISQKPSRDICQRGTSLTIQCQVDSQVTMMFWYRQQPGQSLTLIATANQGSEATYESGFVIDKFPISRPNLTFSTLTVSNMSPEDSSIYLCSITQGSLGYGYTFGSGTRLTVV.

This chain links TRBV19 with TRBJ1-4; unclear D gene. V shed 2 bases and J shed 0 bases, with 10 bases lying between them. Germline CDR1 reads LNHDA; CDR2 reads SQIVND (reference sequence). The CDR3 sequence is 16 residues long. DNA for the CDR3: TGTGCCAGTAGTATACTCCACAGTGCAACTAATGAAAAACTGTTTTTT. Translated: CASSILHSATNEKLFF.

This chain links TRBV5-1 with TRBJ2-6; no definite D call. The V gene's germline CDR1 is SGHRS and CDR2 YFSETQ. The ends were cut back, 5 bases at V and 0 bases at J, with 12 bases in the middle. The CDR3 has 16 amino acids. CDR3 in DNA: TGCGCCAGCAGTTGGTATGGACCCTCTGGGGCCAACGTCCTGACTTTC. It is translated as CASSWYGPSGANVLTF.

The chain has TRBV13 and TRBJ1-1, with 8 bases identical to TRBD1. The germline CDR1 and CDR2 sequences are PRHDT and FYEKMQ (reference sequence). After removal of 4 bases from V and 4 bases from J, the junction contained 8 bases not matched to a gene. There are 15 residues in the CDR3. DNA of the CDR3: TGTGCCAGCAGCTCCTGGACAGGGAGGTTCACTGAAGCTTTCTTT. As protein: CASSSWTGRFTEAFF.

The chain links TRBV5-5 to TRBJ2-7; tentatively, D is TRBD2 (6 bases). This CDR3 has 14 residues. Germline V CDR1 and CDR2: SGHKS, YYEKEE (reference sequence). Deletions cut 4 bases from V and 4 bases from J, with 15 bases between. CDR3 bases: TGTGCCAGCAGCCCCCCCTGGGGGGATTACGAGCAGTACTTC. Translated: CASSPPWGDYEQYF.

The genes are TRBV4-1 and TRBJ2-7; no clear D. Trimming cost V 0 bases and J 1 base, with 7 bases left between them. The CDR3 consists of 14 residues. Looked up from germline, CDR1 is MGHRA and CDR2 is YSYEKL. Here the CDR3 reads CASSQEPGSYEQYF. The CDR3 DNA sequence: TGCGCCAGCAGCCAAGAGCCAGGATCCTACGAGCAGTACTTC.

The chain joins TRBV27 to TRBJ2-4; TRBD1 matches at 8 bases. V gave up 5 bases and J gave up 9 bases; unmatched junction bases: 12. Per the germline V gene, CDR1 is MNHEY and CDR2 is SMNVEV (reference sequence). There are 15 residues in the CDR3. For the CDR3, the DNA is TGTGCCAGCAGTACCATACCCCAGGGGGCGGGCATTCAGTACTTC. Translation gives CASSTIPQGAGIQYF.

Worth noting for this clone: The identical CDR3 is also encoded by other nucleotide sequences in the sample. V gene TRBV5-1 combines with J gene TRBJ2-7, with D unclear. Germline lookup yields CDR1 SGHRS and CDR2 YFSETQ. Trimming removed 0 bases from V and 3 bases from J, with 1 base in between. The CDR3 sequence is 11 residues long. The CDR3 DNA sequence: TGCGCCAGCAGCTTGGGCTACGAGCAGTACTTC. This codes for CASSLGYEQYF.

Turning to this clone: Additional DNA sequences in this sample encode the identical CDR3. The J gene is TRBJ2-7, the V gene TRBV27; tentatively, D is TRBD2 (6 bases). The V end was cut by 6 bases, the J end by 3 bases, with 12 bases between. From germline, CDR1 is MNHEY and CDR2 SMNVEV (reference sequence). The CDR3 runs to 13 residues. CDR3 amino acids: CASSLGLSYEQYF. The CDR3 nucleotides read TGTGCCAGCAGCCTGGGACTTAGCTACGAGCAGTACTTC.

The chain couples TRBV9 to TRBJ1-3; D not resolved. The germline gives CDR1 SGDLS, CDR2 YYNGEE. The CDR3 consists of 14 residues. The V end lost 0 bases, the J end lost 2 bases, and 6 bases lay between the germline ends. The CDR3 bases are TGTGCCAGCAGCGTAGCGAAGCCTGGAAACACCATATATTTT. Residues: CASSVAKPGNTIYF. The complete variable domain, with remaining parts taken from reference TRBV9 and TRBJ1-3, reads DSGVTQTPKHLITATGQRVTLRCSPRSGDLSVYWYQQSLDQGLQFLIQYYNGEERAKGNILERFSAQQFPDLHSELNLSSLELGDSALYFCASSVAKPGNTIYFGEGSWLTVV.

In its sample, this clone was seen once. The chain is built from TRBV28 and TRBJ2-3; 7 nucleotides agree with TRBD1. The CDR3 contains 14 residues. CDR1 and CDR2 (germline): MDHEN, SYDVKM. The V and J ends lost 7 bases and 4 bases, in that order; junction bases with no gene match: 8. The CDR3 loop reads CASIRRGLADTQYF. The CDR3 coding sequence is TGTGCCAGCATTCGAAGGGGGCTGGCAGATACGCAGTATTTT. The full variable domain, completed using reference TRBV28 and TRBJ2-3, is DVKVTQSSRYLVKRTGEKVFLECVQDMDHENMFWYRQDPGLGLRLIYFSYDVKMKEKGDIPEGYSVSREKKERFSLILESASTNQTSMYLCASIRRGLADTQYFGPGTRLTVL.

Concerning this clone itself: The same CDR3 is also encoded by other DNA sequences in this sample. J is TRBJ2-7 and V is TRBV7-3, with 9 bases lining up with TRBD2. V was pared by 2 bases and J by 0 bases, with 2 bases of the junction left unmatched. This CDR3 is 15 amino acids long. Germline V gene sequence: CDR1 SGHTA, CDR2 FQGTGA. The CDR3 here is CASSLAGGSSYEQYF. The CDR3 nucleotides read TGTGCCAGCAGCTTAGCGGGAGGGAGCTCCTACGAGCAGTACTTC.

The table lists this clone with a few counts. The chain employs TRBV11-2 and TRBJ1-2, with D possibly TRBD1 on 5 matching bases. V gave up 0 bases and J gave up 2 bases, with 10 bases separating them. Germline CDR1 SGHAT, CDR2 FQNNGV. The CDR3 spans 15 residues. CDR3 in amino acids: CASSLERGGNYGYTF. The CDR3 DNA sequence: TGTGCCAGCAGCTTAGAACGGGGCGGGAACTATGGCTACACCTTC.

The rearrangement joins TRBV4-1 to TRBJ2-1, with D tentatively TRBD2 (7 bases). The CDR3 has 15 residues. Trimming pared 4 bases from V and 4 bases from J, leaving 14 bases between. CDR1 and CDR2 (germline): MGHRA, YSYEKL. CDR3 protein: CASSREGTTYNEQFF. CDR3 nucleotide sequence: TGCGCCAGCAGCCGGGAGGGGACAACTTACAATGAGCAGTTCTTC.

This clone was recorded once. The genes are TRBV9 and TRBJ1-2; possible D gene TRBD1, 6 bases. Germline CDR1 is SGDLS and CDR2 is YYNGEE. The CDR3 runs 14 residues. The germline V and J ends were trimmed by 0 bases and 7 bases, with 13 bases remaining between them. For the CDR3, the DNA is TGTGCCAGCAGCGTAGACAGGGCTCGGGGTGGCTACACCTTC. This encodes CASSVDRARGGYTF. The whole variable domain, remainder taken from reference TRBV9 and TRBJ1-2, is DSGVTQTPKHLITATGQRVTLRCSPRSGDLSVYWYQQSLDQGLQFLIQYYNGEERAKGNILERFSAQQFPDLHSELNLSSLELGDSALYFCASSVDRARGGYTFGSGTRLTVV.

This chain links TRBV7-9 with TRBJ2-7, with a possible D match to TRBD1 (6 bases). The germline V gene encodes CDR1 SEHNR and CDR2 FQNEAQ (reference sequence). The V gene lost 5 bases and the J gene lost 5 bases, with 10 bases spanning the gap. The CDR3 length is 12 residues. In DNA form, the CDR3 reads TGTGCCAGCAGCCCCCCAGGGGACGAGCAGTACTTC. It is translated as CASSPPGDEQYF. The variable domain in full, with the rest retrieved from reference TRBV7-9 and TRBJ2-7, is DTGVSQNPRHKITKRGQNVTFRCDPISEHNRLYWYRQTLGQGPEFLTYFQNEAQLEKSRLLSDRFSAERPKGSFSTLEIQRTEQGDSAMYLCASSPPGDEQYFGPGTRLTVT.

DNA for the CDR3: TGCGCCAGCAGCCAAGCCGCTAGCTTCCTCTACGAGCAGTACTTC. Protein: CASSQAASFLYEQYF. The chain joins TRBV4-3 to TRBJ2-7; possibly TRBD2 for D (5 bases). Germline V gene lookup returns CDR1 LGHNA and CDR2 YSLEER. The V end was cut by 1 base, the J end by 3 bases, with 13 bases between. The CDR3 contains 15 residues.

The J gene is TRBJ2-1, the V gene TRBV19; tentatively, D is TRBD1 (6 bases). CDR1 and CDR2 (germline): LNHDA, SQIVND (reference sequence). Trimming pared 3 bases from V and 0 bases from J, leaving 9 bases between. The CDR3 length is 15 residues. DNA of the CDR3: TGTGCCAGTAGTATGGACAGAGGCTCCTACAATGAGCAGTTCTTC. Translation gives CASSMDRGSYNEQFF.

The gene calls are TRBV7-9 and TRBJ2-1; 12 nucleotides match TRBD2. CDR3 length: 15 residues. J was trimmed by 9 bases and V by 5 bases; bases with no gene match: 8. Germline V gene data show CDR1 as SEHNR and CDR2 as FQNEAQ (reference sequence). The CDR3 loop is CASSPRLAGVGEQFF. CDR3 coding DNA: TGTGCCAGCAGCCCCCGACTAGCGGGAGTTGGTGAGCAGTTCTTC.

This chain joins TRBV29-1 and TRBJ2-2; D is ambiguous. Trimming took 5 bases from V and 0 from J, leaving 4 bases between them. The CDR3 covers 12 residues. Per the germline V gene, CDR1 is SQVTM and CDR2 is ANQGSEA. This CDR3 is CSVQSNTGELFF. In nucleotides, the CDR3 is TGCAGCGTTCAATCGAACACCGGGGAGCTGTTTTTT.

The chain is built from TRBV5-4 and TRBJ2-2; D remains unclear. This CDR3 is built from 13 residues. Trimming left V 0 bases short and J 4 bases short, with 4 bases between. Germline V gene lookup returns CDR1 SGHNT and CDR2 YYREEE (reference sequence). The CDR3 here is CASSLAGTGELFF. For the CDR3, the DNA is TGTGCCAGCAGCTTGGCTGGCACCGGGGAGCTGTTTTTT. Complete variable domain (other parts from reference TRBV5-4 and TRBJ2-2): ETGVTQSPTHLIKTRGQQVTLRCSSQSGHNTVSWYQQALGQGPQFIFQYYREEENGRGNFPPRFSGLQFPNYSSELNVNALELDDSALYLCASSLAGTGELFFGEGSRLTVL.